This TCR beta chain was identified during a study of OX40 agonist ivuxolimab in advanced cancers. Study summary: An agonistic anti-OX40 (CD134) antibody, ivuxolimab, was used to treat the patients.

In regard to this clone: Its antigen is not known.

The trim removed 5 bases at V and 1 base at J, leaving 9 bases unmatched. Germline V gene sequence: CDR1 MDHEN, CDR2 SYDVKM. The length of the CDR3 is 17 residues. Study-level results: Clonal expansion from baseline to week 6 occurred in both CD4+ and CD8+ T cells.

TCRdb's copy holds only in-frame clones and misses some; the assay was immunoSEQ multiplex PCR. In the table there are roughly 80,000 clones, around 85% of which are singletons. The TCR comes from an adult with an advanced solid tumor such as melanoma, head and neck, liver or kidney cancer. The input for sequencing was CD4+ or CD8+ T cells sorted from blood, taken in a trial of the OX40 agonist ivuxolimab. This chain uses TRBV28 with TRBJ2-3; 10 bases are shared with TRBD2. The CDR3 DNA follows: TGTGCCAGCAGTGGAGCGGGGGGGCCCAGCCGCACAGATACGCAGTATTTT. Translating it yields CASSGAGGPSRTDTQYF.